Presented here are 8 T cell receptor beta chains from one specimen sequenced in a study of CD8+ T cells in alopecia areata. Following RNA extraction, reverse transcription yielded cDNA that acted as the sequencing template. This table comes from immunoSEQ multiplex PCR, and its TCRdb copy is limited to in-frame clones, with some not included. The sample contains 90,000 to 130,000 clones, roughly 50% of which appear only once. Indicated treatment: oral pan-JAK inhibitor, 5-10 mg twice daily. The material was CD8+ T cells sorted from blood, obtained at week 24, from a patient treated with tofacitinib. The receptors come from a human donor with alopecia areata.

The chain recombines TRBV7-6 with TRBJ1-4; D gene uncertain. Germline assignment: CDR1 SGHVS and CDR2 FNYEAQ. This CDR3 region has 14 residues. Trimming pared 4 bases from V and 6 bases from J, leaving 12 bases between. The CDR3 DNA reads TGTGCCAGCAGCTCCGTAGGTAGCGATGAAAAACTGTTTTTT. It yields the protein CASSSVGSDEKLFF.

This clone appeared a few times. For the CDR3, the DNA is TGCGCCAGCAGCCCGACAGGGGGTGAGCAGTTCTTC. Translation gives CASSPTGGEQFF. The rearrangement uses TRBV5-1 and TRBJ2-1; 9 nucleotides line up with TRBD1. V was clipped by 4 bases and J by 9 bases; unmatched bases: 2. There are 12 residues in the CDR3. Germline V CDR1 and CDR2: SGHRS, YFSETQ.

The chain links TRBV4-3 to TRBJ2-2, with D unclear. The V end was cut by 2 bases, the J end by 3 bases, with 4 bases between. The germline gives CDR1 LGHNA, CDR2 YSLEER. There are 13 residues in the CDR3. CDR3 coding DNA: TGCGCCAGCAGCCAATTTCACACCGGGGAGCTGTTTTTT. It codes for CASSQFHTGELFF.

The CDR3: CASSLRVWGAGETQYF. The DNA of the CDR3 is TGTGCCAGCAGCTTGCGGGTGTGGGGTGCGGGAGAGACCCAGTACTTC. This sequence joins TRBV5-5 and TRBJ2-5; tentative D call: TRBD2 (5 bases). Between the trimmed V and J ends, which lost 1 base and 4 bases, there was a span of 17 bases. CDR1 and CDR2 (germline): SGHKS, YYEKEE (reference sequence). CDR3 length: 16 residues.

Comments on this clone: The junction does not match germline at one end; this may be a read error. The chain is built from TRBV29-1 and TRBJ1-1; D is possibly TRBD1 (6 bases). CDR1 and CDR2 (germline): SQVTM, ANQGSEA. The CDR3 has 13 amino acids. CDR3 nucleotides: TGCAGCACCCAACACAGGGTTCACACTGAAGCTTCCTTT. This gives the protein CSTQHRVHTEASF.

The rearrangement uses TRBV7-2 and TRBJ2-7; TRBD2 agrees at 15 bases. Germline V gene data show CDR1 as SGHTA and CDR2 as FQGNSA. The CDR3 sequence is 17 residues long. Unmatched junction bases numbered 8, after V lost 5 bases and J lost 3 bases. CDR3 region: CASSRGLAGGHYYEQYF. For the CDR3, the DNA is TGTGCCAGCAGCCGAGGACTAGCGGGGGGGCACTACTACGAGCAGTACTTC.

The V call is TRBV9, the J call TRBJ1-1; no definite D call. Germline CDR1 and CDR2: SGDLS and YYNGEE. V lost 0 bases, J lost 4 bases, and 7 bases lay in between. The CDR3 sequence is 13 residues long. The CDR3 DNA reads TGTGCCAGCAGCGTAGGGCAGATCACTGAAGCTTTCTTT. Translated, it gives CASSVGQITEAFF.

This sequence joins TRBV6-5 and TRBJ1-1; the match to TRBD1 covers 7 bases. Germline V gene lookup returns CDR1 MNHEY and CDR2 SVGAGI. The CDR3 is made up of 15 amino acids. V was clipped by 4 bases and J by 0 bases; unmatched bases: 5. The CDR3 here is CASSFGTDLNTEAFF. CDR3 coding DNA: TGTGCCAGCAGTTTTGGGACAGATTTGAACACTGAAGCTTTCTTT.